The clone carrying this TCR beta chain was seen many times. Its antigen remains unidentified. V was pared by 4 bases and J by 3 bases, with 11 bases of the junction left unmatched. The germline V gene encodes CDR1 LGHNA and CDR2 YNFKEQ. This CDR3 region has 16 residues. The data belong to a study of T cells in Graves' hyperthyroidism and ophthalmopathy. As for the study in general: Staff took peripheral blood when the initial diagnosis was made, before any treatment began.

Findings of the study overall: Blood held most thyroid clonotypes expanded above 0.001 frequency.

Amplified TCR beta CDR3 regions derived from RNA transcripts. First-round RT-PCR targeting the TCR CDR3 was performed with the HTBI primer set. MiXCR was run by TCRdb on the multiplex PCR reads, yielding one entry per CDR3 protein. The sample shows about 270,000 distinct CDR3 sequences, under 30% of them seen only once. The sequenced sample consisted of blood. This chain links TRBV4-2 with TRBJ2-7, with TRBD2 matching over 8 bases. The TCR comes from a man in his forties with Graves' hyperthyroidism that later progressed to Graves' ophthalmopathy. The CDR3 DNA reads as TGTGCCAGCAGCCCGAAGGGGATAGCGGGAAACTACGAGCAGTACTTC. Its translation: CASSPKGIAGNYEQYF.